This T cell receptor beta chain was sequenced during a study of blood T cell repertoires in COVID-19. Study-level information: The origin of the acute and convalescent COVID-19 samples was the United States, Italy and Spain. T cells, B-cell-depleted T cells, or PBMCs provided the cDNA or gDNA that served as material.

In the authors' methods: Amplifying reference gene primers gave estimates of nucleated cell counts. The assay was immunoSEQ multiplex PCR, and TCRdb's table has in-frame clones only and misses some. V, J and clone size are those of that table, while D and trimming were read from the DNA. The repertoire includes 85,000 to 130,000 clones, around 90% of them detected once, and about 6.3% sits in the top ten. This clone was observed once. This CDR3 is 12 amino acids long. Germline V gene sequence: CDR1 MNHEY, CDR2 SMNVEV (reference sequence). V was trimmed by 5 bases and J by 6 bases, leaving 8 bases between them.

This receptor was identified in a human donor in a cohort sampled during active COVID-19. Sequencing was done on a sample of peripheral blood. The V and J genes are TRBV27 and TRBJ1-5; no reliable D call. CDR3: CASSPGGQPQHF. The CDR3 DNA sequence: TGTGCCAGCAGTCCCGGAGGTCAGCCCCAGCATTTT.